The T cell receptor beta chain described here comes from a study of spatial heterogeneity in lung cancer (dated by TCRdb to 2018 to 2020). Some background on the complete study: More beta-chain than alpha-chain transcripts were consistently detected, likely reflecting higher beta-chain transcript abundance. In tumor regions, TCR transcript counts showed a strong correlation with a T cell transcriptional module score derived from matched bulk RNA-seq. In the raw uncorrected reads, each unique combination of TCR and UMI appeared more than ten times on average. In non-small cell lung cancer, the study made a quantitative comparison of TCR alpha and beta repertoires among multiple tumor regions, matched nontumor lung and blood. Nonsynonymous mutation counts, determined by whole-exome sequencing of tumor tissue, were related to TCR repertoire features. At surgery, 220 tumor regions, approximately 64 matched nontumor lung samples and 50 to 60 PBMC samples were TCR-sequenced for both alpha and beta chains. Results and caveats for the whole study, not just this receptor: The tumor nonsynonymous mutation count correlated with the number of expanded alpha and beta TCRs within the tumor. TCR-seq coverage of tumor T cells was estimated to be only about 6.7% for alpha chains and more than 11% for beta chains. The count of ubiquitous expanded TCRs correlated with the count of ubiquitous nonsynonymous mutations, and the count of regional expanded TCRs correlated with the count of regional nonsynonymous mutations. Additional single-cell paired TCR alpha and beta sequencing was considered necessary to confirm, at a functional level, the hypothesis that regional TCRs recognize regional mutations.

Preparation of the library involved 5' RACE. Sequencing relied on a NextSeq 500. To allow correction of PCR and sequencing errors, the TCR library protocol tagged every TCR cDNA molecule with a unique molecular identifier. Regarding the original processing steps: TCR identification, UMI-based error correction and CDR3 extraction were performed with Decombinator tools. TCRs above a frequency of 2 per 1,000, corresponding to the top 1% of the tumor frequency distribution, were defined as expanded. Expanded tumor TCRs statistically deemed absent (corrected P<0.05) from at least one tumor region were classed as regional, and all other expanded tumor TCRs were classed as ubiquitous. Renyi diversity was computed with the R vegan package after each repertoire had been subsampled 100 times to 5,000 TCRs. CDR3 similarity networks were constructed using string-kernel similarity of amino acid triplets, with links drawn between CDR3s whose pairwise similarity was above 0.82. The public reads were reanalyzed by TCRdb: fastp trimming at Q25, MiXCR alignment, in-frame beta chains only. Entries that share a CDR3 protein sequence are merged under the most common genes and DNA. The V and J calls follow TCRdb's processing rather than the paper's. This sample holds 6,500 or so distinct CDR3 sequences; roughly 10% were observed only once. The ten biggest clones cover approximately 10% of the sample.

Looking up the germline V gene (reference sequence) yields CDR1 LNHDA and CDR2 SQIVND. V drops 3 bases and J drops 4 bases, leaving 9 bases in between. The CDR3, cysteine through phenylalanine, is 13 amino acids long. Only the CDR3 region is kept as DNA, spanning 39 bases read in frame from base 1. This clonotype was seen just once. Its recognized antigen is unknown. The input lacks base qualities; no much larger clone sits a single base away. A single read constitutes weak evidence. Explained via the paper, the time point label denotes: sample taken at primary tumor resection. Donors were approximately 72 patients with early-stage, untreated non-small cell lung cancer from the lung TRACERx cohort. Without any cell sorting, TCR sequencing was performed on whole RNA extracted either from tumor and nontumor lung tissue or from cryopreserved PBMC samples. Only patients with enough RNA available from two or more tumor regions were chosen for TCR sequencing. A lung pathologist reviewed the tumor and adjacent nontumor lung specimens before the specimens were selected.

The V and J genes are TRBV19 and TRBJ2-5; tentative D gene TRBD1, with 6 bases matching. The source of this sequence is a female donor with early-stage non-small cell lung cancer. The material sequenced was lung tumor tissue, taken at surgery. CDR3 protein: CASSMRGIETQYF. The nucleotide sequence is TGTGCCAGTAGTATGAGGGGGATAGAGACCCAGTACTTC. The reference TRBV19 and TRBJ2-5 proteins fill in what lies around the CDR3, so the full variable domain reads DGGITQSPKYLFRKEGQNVTLSCEQNLNHDAMYWYRQDPGQGLRLIYYSQIVNDFQKGDIAEGYSVSREKKESFPLTVTSAQKNPTAFYLCASSMRGIETQYFGPGTRLLVL.